This T cell receptor (beta chain) was sequenced for a study of cytomegalovirus exposure and HLA in healthy donors (dated 2017 in TCRdb). Looking at the study overall: In an earlier analysis of some 550 of the donors, 276 Gb of sequence data and roughly 100 million unique TCR beta sequences from 150 million to 200 million T cells were reported. Typing coverage differed by locus: A, B, C, DRB1 and DQB1 were typed in about 620-630 donors, DQA1 in roughly 500, DPA1 in some 570, and DPB1 in roughly 470. In an earlier analysis of over 550 of the donors, high-throughput TCR beta sequencing was used to judge whether each TCR beta V gene segment behaved as functional or pseudogenic. Several DR-DQ haplotypes were treated as single units for association and clustering because of strong linkage in the cohort. Every discovery cohort repertoire had been produced on one sequencing platform. Donor age, sex, ethnicity and CMV serostatus were compiled together with the repertoire data. A later analysis re-analyzed previously published TCR beta repertoires from 666 donors and added high-resolution HLA genotyping to study TCR occurrence patterns. The study profiled the T cell repertoires of 550 to 700 subjects by immunosequencing and related them to cytomegalovirus serostatus. On average, 235,054 unique TCR beta nucleotide sequences were sequenced per donor among a few hundred genotyped donors of the cohort, with roughly 18% of those sequences being non-productive. In a later genetic analysis, genome-wide SNP genotypes for about 55% of the 666 donors were used, and that subset was treated as a discovery cohort. Rather than using new phenotypic data, the later analysis identified candidate immune exposures from TCR beta sequences and from how often those sequences occurred across donors. Class I and class II HLA loci were covered by the typing at four-digit resolution. Besides the first cohort of about 730 subjects, a separate validation cohort made up of over 95 different subjects was used. The study was designed to test whether signatures of past pathogen exposure could be identified by cataloging public T cell receptors. High-throughput TCR immunosequencing, statistical association of individual TCRs with disease status, and machine learning were combined to predict cytomegalovirus infection status. An early release covering roughly 600 HLA-typed donors comprised roughly 300 gigabases of sequencing data and roughly 86 million unique TCR sequences. The genetic ancestry cluster associated with self-reported Caucasian donors included around four fifths of the approximately 430 genotyped donors.

Library prep was done by the immunoSEQ multiplex PCR assay. The multiplex PCR relied on a mix of 60 forward primers for TCR Vbeta segments and 13 reverse primers for TCR Jbeta segments. The CDR3 region of rearranged TCR beta genes was amplified from genomic DNA with a multiplex PCR assay. On the Illumina HiSeq System, the amplified TCR beta libraries were sequenced as 87-base-pair reads. From the authors' description of their analysis: A later analysis counted approximately 74 million unique TCR beta chains across the 690 or so repertoires, and 10 million to 11 million of these chains were shared by at least two donors. To remove PCR and sequencing errors, raw reads were error-corrected and collapsed into unique sequences using a nearest-neighbor algorithm that merged closely related sequences. To assign V, D and J gene segments, CDR3 sequences were aligned to IMGT reference sequences. For a sequence to be retained, a match of at least six nucleotides was required to both a V gene segment and a J gene segment. A rearrangement counted as productive if the CDR3 had no stop codons and remained in frame with V and J, and every other rearrangement counted as non-productive. CDR3 was defined according to IMGT convention as the region running from the second conserved V-encoded cysteine to the conserved J-encoded phenylalanine. Sequences without an unambiguous match to a single V gene segment were excluded from the earlier analysis of about 600 of the donors. An earlier analysis of approximately 590 of the donors classified V segments as functional when productive rearrangements were above 56.7% and as segregating when the standard deviation between donors was above 5%. A statistical classification framework was built to diagnose cytomegalovirus status from the catalog of TCR beta chain sequences. In a later analysis, V and J genes were assigned by comparing TCR nucleotide sequences against IMGT/GENE-DB human TR gene sequences. Using the TCRdist pipeline, a later analysis assigned CDR3 sequences along with most-parsimonious VDJ recombination scenarios. In a later analysis, each TCR beta chain was defined by its CDR3 amino acid sequence together with its V-gene family, and reads without a unique V-gene family were excluded. As a way to deal with suspected cross-contamination and a sequencing artifact, a later analysis dropped 450 to 700 nucleotide sequences that were highly shared and had low generation probability. A later analysis calculated a clonal expansion index for each public chain from normalized within-repertoire ranks of inferred template counts. Generation probabilities in a later analysis came from a VDJ recombination model fitted to out-of-frame rearrangements, and those results were checked against IGoR. In a later analysis, hypergeometric tests were used to score TCR-TCR, TCR-HLA and TCR-CMV co-occurrence, with a repertoire-size bias correction applied to TCR pairs. To estimate false discovery rates, a later analysis permuted the HLA or CMV assignments 20 times. A later analysis grouped co-occurring TCRs with DBSCAN, adding TCRdist sequence similarity when clustering within HLA-allele-positive subsets. Co-occurrence clustering excluded repertoires with fewer than 30,000 or more than 120,000 public chains, plus five with anomalous nucleotide sharing. The clones in this table, taken by TCRdb from immuneACCESS, are in-frame only. Not every clone is retained; where verified, under half of the shortfall comes from an unresolved V gene, and the cause of the rest is unknown. V and J calls and clone size are those listed in that table; D and trimming were worked out from the DNA. A total of roughly 120,000 clones appear in this sample, more than 75% of them only once. In total, the top ten clones hold around 2% of the sample.

The cohort was made up of several hundred healthy bone marrow donors. At the time of sampling, all cohort members were nominally healthy, though unrecorded immune exposures were likely present. The donor was CMV seronegative and was included in the group of several hundred seronegative cohort members. Each donor provided a peripheral blood sample, and peripheral blood mononuclear cells were used for TCR beta sequencing. Genomic DNA extraction from the blood cell samples was performed with the Qiagen DNeasy Blood Extraction Kit. Its CDR3 holds 14 amino acids, cysteine through phenylalanine. Only CDR3 DNA is held: 42 bases, read in frame from base 1. V and J are trimmed by 3 bases and 5 bases, and the gene matches miss 6 bases of the junction. Per the germline V gene, MDHEN is the CDR1 and SYDVKM is the CDR2. Results the study describes overall, beyond this receptor: A later analysis found that HLA-associated TCR beta chains were more clonally expanded and had lower generation probabilities than equally common non-associated chains. An association between a missense DCLRE1C variant and V-gene and J-gene trimming of TCR beta chains was found in a later genetic analysis and replicated in an independent cohort. In a later analysis, several top co-occurrence clusters were reported to appear linked to parvovirus B19, influenza, CMV and Epstein-Barr virus. In a later analysis, most CMV-associated TCR beta chains were found to appear HLA-restricted, with HLA associations seemingly driven largely by CMV exposure. The cohort was sequenced for TCR beta chains only, and without alpha or paired-chain data the features that could be detected were limited. Specific HLA alleles were associated with 15,000 to 20,000 TCR beta sequences at a false discovery rate of 0.05 in a later analysis. Because counts were too low, roughly 17 rarely observed V segments, including chromosome 9 orphons, were left out of the earlier analysis of over 550 of the donors. For the cohort, immune exposure information was limited to CMV serostatus. Most TCR sequences were seen in very few donors, while some public TCRs were found in many individuals. A total of roughly 160 TCR beta chains were listed by the study as associated with cytomegalovirus. Linkage disequilibrium might explain the correlated functional status among segregating V segments, but an unknown experimental factor could not be ruled out. According to the authors, the approach could potentially be generalized to other disease states and immunological phenotypes. In vitro tests confirmed that three of the cytomegalovirus-associated TCR beta chains recognize cytomegalovirus antigens. The classifier was reported to diagnose cytomegalovirus status with high specificity and sensitivity in both the original cohort and the validation cohort. A group of highly shared sequence variants was considered likely to be a technical artifact of the sequencing pipeline. Sequencing depth was assumed to be roughly uniform across donors in the presence/absence analyses, though that assumption may not hold. Some IMGT-functional V segments, including TRBV6-2 and TRBV6-3, could not be told apart with the 87-base-pair reads, so those segments were excluded. Assigning TCR associations to individual alleles was difficult when HLA alleles, especially DR and DQ, strongly co-occurred. In an earlier analysis of about 600 of the donors, most TCR beta V segments appeared in productive rearrangements about 87% or about 30% of the time, broadly matching IMGT annotations. A further reported finding was that TCR beta sequences accurately predicted the HLA-A and HLA-B alleles for most subjects in the first cohort. In a later analysis, TCR association rates were found to vary across HLA loci, with the most associated TCRs seen for DRB1 alleles and the fewest for HLA-C alleles. Because HLA typing was unavailable for some donors at each locus, only the typed subset was used in association tests. A later genetic analysis reported fewer N-insertions in productive TCRs among donors in an Asian-associated ancestry cluster than the roughly 650-donor mean.

For this clone: This clone's antigen is unknown. It has no much larger one-base neighbor in the sample; base qualities were not kept.

The clonotype originates from a man in his forties in good health and CMV-seronegative. The rearrangement combines TRBV28 with TRBJ1-2; 7 of the junction bases match TRBD1. Sequenced material: PBMCs. DNA sequence: TGTGCCAGCAGTTTGTCGGGACAGATGTATGGCTACACCTTC. It translates as CASSLSGQMYGYTF.